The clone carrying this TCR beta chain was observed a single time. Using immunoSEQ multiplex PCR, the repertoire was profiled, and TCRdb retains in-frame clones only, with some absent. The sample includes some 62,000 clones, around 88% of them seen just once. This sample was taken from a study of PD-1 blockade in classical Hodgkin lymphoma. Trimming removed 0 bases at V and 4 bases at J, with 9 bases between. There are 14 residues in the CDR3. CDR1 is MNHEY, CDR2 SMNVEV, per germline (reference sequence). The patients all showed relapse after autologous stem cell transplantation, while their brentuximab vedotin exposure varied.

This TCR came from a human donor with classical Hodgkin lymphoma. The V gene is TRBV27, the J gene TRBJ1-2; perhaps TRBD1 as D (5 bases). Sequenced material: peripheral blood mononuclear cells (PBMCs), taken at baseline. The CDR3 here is CASSLSWGGYGYTF. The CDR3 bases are TGTGCCAGCAGTTTATCATGGGGCGGCTATGGCTACACCTTC.